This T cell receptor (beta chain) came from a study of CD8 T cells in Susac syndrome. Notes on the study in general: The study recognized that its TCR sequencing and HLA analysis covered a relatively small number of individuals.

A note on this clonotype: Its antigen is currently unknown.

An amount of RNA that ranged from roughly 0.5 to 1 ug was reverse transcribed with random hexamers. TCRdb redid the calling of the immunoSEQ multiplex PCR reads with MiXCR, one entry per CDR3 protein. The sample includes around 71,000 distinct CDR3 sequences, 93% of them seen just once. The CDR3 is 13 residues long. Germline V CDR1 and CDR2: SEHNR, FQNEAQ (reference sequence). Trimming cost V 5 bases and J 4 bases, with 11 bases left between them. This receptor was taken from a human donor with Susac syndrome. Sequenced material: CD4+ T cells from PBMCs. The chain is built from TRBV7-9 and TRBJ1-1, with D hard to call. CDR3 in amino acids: CASSPRSLTEAFF. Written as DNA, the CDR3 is TGTGCCAGCAGCCCCCGATCCCTCACTGAAGCTTTCTTT.